This is a list of T cell receptor beta chains from one sample in a study of early T cells in non-severe SARS-CoV-2 infection. TCRdb re-analysed the 5' RACE reads in MiXCR, keeping a single row per CDR3 protein. The repertoire holds tens of thousands of distinct CDR3 sequences, with approximately 12% as singletons. This sample comprised whole blood, obtained at baseline. These receptors all stem from an adult who was a healthcare worker with PCR-confirmed SARS-CoV-2 infection or an uninfected control (not recorded which). The CDR3 runs from the conserved cysteine through the conserved F or W. Fields, in order: V gene, clone size, J gene, D gene, CDR3 protein, CDR3 DNA. A D gene is named only where the DNA matches it firmly. For some rows the clone size is stated as once, few or many, or as a class when expanded; others skip it.

v_gene: TRBV12-5; abundance: few; j_gene: TRBJ2-1; d_gene: -; CDR3aa: CASGLDLARAPGNEQFF; CDR3nt: TGTGCTAGTGGTTTGGACCTAGCGCGGGCCCCCGGGAATGAGCAGTTCTTC
v_gene: TRBV20-1; abundance: few; j_gene: TRBJ2-3; d_gene: TRBD2; CDR3aa: CSASTLAGITDTQYF; CDR3nt: TGCAGTGCTAGTACTCTAGCGGGAATCACAGATACGCAGTATTTT
v_gene: TRBV5-1; abundance: many; j_gene: TRBJ1-6; d_gene: TRBD1; CDR3aa: CASSLAQGASSPLHF; CDR3nt: TGCGCCAGCAGCTTGGCCCAGGGGGCGAGTTCACCCCTCCACTTT
v_gene: TRBV6-6; abundance: few; j_gene: TRBJ2-7; d_gene: TRBD2; CDR3aa: CASSYPSGSSYEQYF; CDR3nt: TGTGCCAGCAGTTACCCTAGCGGTAGTTCCTACGAGCAGTACTTC
v_gene: TRBV24-1; abundance: -; j_gene: TRBJ2-1; d_gene: -; CDR3aa: CATSAQGGYNEQFF; CDR3nt: TGTGCCACCAGTGCCCAGGGGGGGTACAATGAGCAGTTCTTC
v_gene: TRBV6-5; abundance: -; j_gene: TRBJ2-1; d_gene: TRBD1; CDR3aa: CASSSPGTGQGEQFF; CDR3nt: TGTGCCAGCAGTTCCCCCGGGACAGGGCAGGGTGAGCAGTTCTTC
v_gene: TRBV7-3; abundance: -; j_gene: TRBJ2-5; d_gene: -; CDR3aa: CASSLTDGETQYF; CDR3nt: TGTGCCAGCAGCTTAACGGACGGAGAGACCCAGTACTTC
v_gene: TRBV20-1; abundance: many; j_gene: TRBJ1-2; d_gene: -; CDR3aa: CSVWDGTFIGYTF; CDR3nt: TGCAGTGTTTGGGACGGGACCTTTATTGGCTACACCTTC
v_gene: TRBV7-3; abundance: once; j_gene: TRBJ1-1; d_gene: TRBD1; CDR3aa: CASSYRGDTEAFF; CDR3nt: TGTGCCAGCAGCTACAGGGGGGACACTGAAGCTTTCTTT
v_gene: TRBV2; abundance: -; j_gene: TRBJ1-2; d_gene: TRBD1; CDR3aa: CASSVQRQGKDGYTF; CDR3nt: TGTGCCAGCAGTGTCCAGAGACAGGGAAAGGATGGCTACACCTTC
v_gene: TRBV3-1; abundance: many; j_gene: TRBJ2-1; d_gene: -; CDR3aa: CASSQVETYNEQFF; CDR3nt: TGTGCCAGCAGCCAAGTGGAGACGTACAATGAGCAGTTCTTC
v_gene: TRBV3-1; abundance: -; j_gene: TRBJ2-3; d_gene: -; CDR3aa: CASSQVLGTQYF; CDR3nt: TGTGCCAGCAGCCAAGTTTTAGGTACGCAGTATTTT
v_gene: TRBV6-1; abundance: few; j_gene: TRBJ1-2; d_gene: -; CDR3aa: CASSRGSNYGYTF; CDR3nt: TGTGCCAGCAGTCGGGGATCTAACTATGGCTACACCTTC
v_gene: TRBV11-3; abundance: -; j_gene: TRBJ2-2; d_gene: TRBD1; CDR3aa: CASSRHGQAPRGDTGELFF; CDR3nt: TGTGCCAGCAGCCGACACGGACAGGCGCCCCGGGGTGACACCGGGGAGCTGTTTTTT
v_gene: TRBV29-1; abundance: many; j_gene: TRBJ1-2; d_gene: TRBD1; CDR3aa: CSVERGQVNRGYTF; CDR3nt: TGCAGCGTTGAGCGGGGACAGGTTAATCGGGGCTACACCTTC
v_gene: TRBV30; abundance: few; j_gene: TRBJ2-2; d_gene: -; CDR3aa: CAWSAGNTGELFF; CDR3nt: TGTGCCTGGAGCGCAGGGAACACCGGGGAGCTGTTTTTT
v_gene: TRBV3-1; abundance: few; j_gene: TRBJ2-3; d_gene: -; CDR3aa: CASSDSVGSGTDTQYF; CDR3nt: TGTGCCAGCAGCGATTCAGTTGGCAGTGGCACAGATACGCAGTATTTT
v_gene: TRBV11-2; abundance: many; j_gene: TRBJ2-7; d_gene: -; CDR3aa: CASSLDDPGLPGASSYEQYF; CDR3nt: TGTGCCAGCAGCTTAGATGACCCAGGACTTCCAGGGGCAAGTTCTTACGAGCAGTACTTC
v_gene: TRBV21-1; abundance: -; j_gene: TRBJ2-7; d_gene: -; CDR3aa: CASSKIDEQYF; CDR3nt: TGTGCCAGCAGCAAGATCGACGAGCAGTACTTC
v_gene: TRBV5-1; abundance: few; j_gene: TRBJ1-1; d_gene: TRBD1; CDR3aa: CASSSGLIGTGTNTEAFF; CDR3nt: TGCGCCAGCAGCTCGGGCCTCATCGGGACAGGGACGAACACTGAAGCTTTCTTT
v_gene: TRBV11-3; abundance: -; j_gene: TRBJ2-5; d_gene: -; CDR3aa: CASSSRIGQETQYF; CDR3nt: TGTGCCAGCAGCTCCCGCATTGGGCAAGAGACCCAGTACTTC
v_gene: TRBV29-1; abundance: few; j_gene: TRBJ2-5; d_gene: -; CDR3aa: CSVSGLNPETQYF; CDR3nt: TGCAGCGTTTCAGGCCTGAATCCTGAGACCCAGTACTTC
v_gene: TRBV7-6; abundance: many; j_gene: TRBJ1-2; d_gene: TRBD1; CDR3aa: CASSSDRGESYTF; CDR3nt: TGTGCCAGCAGTTCTGACAGGGGCGAAAGCTACACCTTC
v_gene: TRBV11-3; abundance: few; j_gene: TRBJ2-7; d_gene: -; CDR3aa: CASSRPWQGNEQYF; CDR3nt: TGTGCCAGCAGCCGCCCGTGGCAGGGCAACGAGCAGTACTTC
v_gene: TRBV6-2/TRBV6-3; abundance: few; j_gene: TRBJ2-1; d_gene: TRBD2; CDR3aa: CASKRELAVDEQFF; CDR3nt: TGTGCCAGCAAGCGGGAACTAGCGGTCGATGAGCAGTTCTTC
v_gene: TRBV7-2; abundance: few; j_gene: TRBJ2-1; d_gene: -; CDR3aa: CASSWQRRDNEQFF; CDR3nt: TGTGCCAGCAGCTGGCAGCGGAGAGACAATGAGCAGTTCTTC
v_gene: TRBV30; abundance: few; j_gene: TRBJ1-2; d_gene: -; CDR3aa: CAWSVQGGYGYTF; CDR3nt: TGTGCCTGGAGTGTACAGGGTGGCTATGGCTACACCTTC
v_gene: TRBV7-8; abundance: many; j_gene: TRBJ1-5; d_gene: -; CDR3aa: CASSLGPRNQPQHF; CDR3nt: TGTGCCAGCAGCTTAGGACCTCGCAATCAGCCCCAGCATTTT
v_gene: TRBV19; abundance: few; j_gene: TRBJ2-3; d_gene: TRBD2; CDR3aa: CASSIRSGSNTDTQYF; CDR3nt: TGTGCCAGTAGTATCAGGAGCGGGAGTAACACAGATACGCAGTATTTT
v_gene: TRBV7-7; abundance: many; j_gene: TRBJ2-5; d_gene: -; CDR3aa: CASSLAPLKTQYF; CDR3nt: TGTGCTAGCAGCTTAGCCCCCTTAAAGACCCAGTACTTC
v_gene: TRBV19; abundance: few; j_gene: TRBJ2-1; d_gene: TRBD2; CDR3aa: CASSLTLAGGYNEQFF; CDR3nt: TGTGCCAGTAGTCTTACACTAGCGGGAGGGTACAATGAGCAGTTCTTC